Each of the 24 T cell receptor beta chains below was sequenced from the same sample in a study of spatial heterogeneity in lung cancer. Time point: blood at routine non-recurrence follow-up after resection. TCRdb re-analysed the 5' RACE reads in MiXCR, keeping a single row per CDR3 protein. In the table there are fewer than 50,000 distinct CDR3 sequences, 10% to 13% of which are singletons. The input for sequencing was PBMCs, taken at follow-up. Source of these receptors: a female donor with early-stage non-small cell lung cancer.

This chain joins TRBV7-2 and TRBJ2-1, with 9 nucleotides matching TRBD1. Germline CDR1 reads SGHTA; CDR2 reads FQGNSA. CDR3 size: 14 residues. The trim removed 2 bases at V and 12 bases at J, leaving 8 bases unmatched. In nucleotides, the CDR3 is TGTGCCAGCAGCTTAAGGGGACAGGGACTCGCGCAGTTCTTC. Encoded protein: CASSLRGQGLAQFF.

There are many counts of this clonotype. The chain joins TRBV5-4 to TRBJ2-1, with TRBD1 identical over 10 bases. Trimming cost V 2 bases and J 6 bases; bases outside gene matches: 5. The V gene's germline CDR1 is SGHNT and CDR2 YYREEE (reference sequence). The CDR3 totals 15 residues. The CDR3 coding sequence is TGTGCCAGCAGCTTACGACAGGGGGCGGTCAATGAGCAGTTCTTC. Translation gives CASSLRQGAVNEQFF.

There are many counts of this clonotype. CDR3 sequence reads: CSVGGPGATGELFF. In DNA form, the CDR3 reads TGCAGCGTTGGGGGACCAGGAGCTACCGGGGAGCTGTTTTTT. The rearrangement joins TRBV29-1 to TRBJ2-2, with D possibly called TRBD1 or TRBD2 (5 bases each). Deletions cut 4 bases from V and 5 bases from J, with 14 bases between. CDR1 SQVTM and CDR2 ANQGSEA come from the germline V gene. The CDR3 length is 14 residues.

This clonotype occurred a few times. The chain is built from TRBV3-1 and TRBJ1-3; the match to TRBD1 covers 9 bases. Unmatched junction bases numbered 10, after V lost 6 bases and J lost 4 bases. CDR1 and CDR2 from the germline V gene are LGHDT and YNNKEL (reference sequence). The CDR3 sequence is 16 residues long. The CDR3, as DNA: TGTGCCAGCAGTCAAACAGGGGGCGAGTGGGGAAACACCATATATTTT. Protein product: CASSQTGGEWGNTIYF.

This clonotype was observed a few times. The CDR3 here is CASSPTEYNEQFF. The CDR3, as DNA: TGTGCCAGCAGCCCCACCGAATACAATGAGCAGTTCTTC. The genes are TRBV7-2 and TRBJ2-1; D remains ambiguous. Trimming cost V 5 bases and J 4 bases, with 9 bases left between them. CDR1 and CDR2 from the germline V gene are SGHTA and FQGNSA. This CDR3 region has 13 residues. Based on the CDR3 plus reference TRBV7-2 and TRBJ2-1, the full variable domain is GAGVSQSPSNKVTEKGKDVELRCDPISGHTALYWYRQSLGQGLEFLIYFQGNSAPDKSGLPSDRFSAERTGGSVSTLTIQRTQQEDSAVYLCASSPTEYNEQFFGPGTRLTVL.

This clonotype showed up just once. V and J are TRBV6-5 and TRBJ1-1; unclear D gene. V was pared by 4 bases and J by 4 bases, with 10 bases between. From germline, CDR1 is MNHEY and CDR2 SVGAGI. The CDR3 has 13 amino acids. The chain's CDR3 is CASSSGGSTEAFF. DNA for the CDR3: TGTGCCAGCAGTTCAGGAGGCAGCACTGAAGCTTTCTTT.

The CDR3 is CSARIWGGRNQPQHF. CDR3 coding DNA: TGCAGTGCTAGAATCTGGGGCGGACGGAATCAGCCCCAGCATTTT. The chain uses TRBV20-1 and TRBJ1-5; possible D gene TRBD1, 5 bases. Looked up from germline, CDR1 is DFQATT and CDR2 is SNEGSKA (reference sequence). This CDR3 spans 15 amino acids. The ends were cut back, 2 bases at V and 4 bases at J, with 15 bases in the middle.

A note on this clonotype: A read error may be the cause here, since a much bigger clone is one base away. This chain joins TRBV11-2 and TRBJ2-1, with D tentatively TRBD1 (5 bases). This CDR3 region has 12 residues. Trimming stripped 8 bases from V and 8 bases from J, with 13 bases between. CDR1 and CDR2 (germline): SGHAT, FQNNGV. The CDR3 coding sequence is TGTGCCAGCGGCCGACAGAGCCATGAGCAGTTCTTC. It is translated as CASGRQSHEQFF.

The CDR3 nucleotides are TGTGCCAGCAGTTTAGTGGGGGGTGCCGGCCAAGAGACCCAGTACTTC. It codes for CASSLVGGAGQETQYF. The rearrangement joins TRBV12-3 or TRBV12-4 to TRBJ2-5; tentatively, D is TRBD2 (6 bases). The CDR3 spans 16 residues. With 1 base removed from V and 1 base from J, the gap between germline ends came to 13 bases.

J is TRBJ2-7 and V is TRBV10-3, with TRBD2 identical over 7 bases. After removal of 7 bases from V and 0 bases from J, the junction contained 6 bases not matched to a gene. The CDR3 is made up of 14 amino acids. Germline V gives CDR1 ENHRY, CDR2 SYGVKD. Here the CDR3 DNA reads TGTGCCATCATGGGGGAGGGGAGCTCCTACGAGCAGTACTTC. Residues: CAIMGEGSSYEQYF.

The chain is built from TRBV12-3 or TRBV12-4 and TRBJ2-7, with 7 bases identical to TRBD2. Trimming at V came to 6 bases and at J to 4 bases, leaving 0 bases not matched to a gene. This CDR3 is built from 11 residues. This CDR3 is CASRGGYEQYF. The CDR3, as DNA: TGTGCCAGCAGGGGGGGGTACGAGCAGTACTTC.

The chain carries TRBV6-5 and TRBJ1-1; D is ambiguous. V lost 5 bases to trimming and J lost 1 base, with 8 bases between them. From germline, CDR1 is MNHEY and CDR2 SVGAGI. This CDR3 is 13 amino acids long. The CDR3 DNA is TGTGCCAGCAGTGACGACACGAACACTGAAGCTTTCTTT. Residues: CASSDDTNTEAFF.

The chain couples TRBV10-3 to TRBJ2-5; TRBD2 matches 7 bases. The ends lost 6 bases at V and 1 base at J; junction bases unmatched: 5. Per the germline V gene, CDR1 is ENHRY and CDR2 is SYGVKD. The CDR3 runs to 14 residues. CDR3 sequence (DNA): TGTGCCATCAGGATGGGCGGGGGCCAAGAGACCCAGTACTTC. Amino acid sequence: CAIRMGGGQETQYF.

This clonotype showed up many times. V is TRBV12-3 or TRBV12-4 and J is TRBJ1-4, with D uncertain. Trimming shortened V by 3 bases and J by 3 bases, and 17 bases separated the two germline ends. The CDR3 spans 17 residues. CDR3 in DNA: TGTGCCAGCAGTTTCGGCAGTTGGTTTACCGCTAATGAAAAACTGTTTTTT. Translated, it gives CASSFGSWFTANEKLFF.

There are many counts of this clonotype. The chain is built from TRBV4-1 and TRBJ2-7, with a weak D call TRBD2 (5 bases). The germline V gene encodes CDR1 MGHRA and CDR2 YSYEKL. The ends were cut back, 1 base at V and 2 bases at J, with 18 bases in the middle. The length of the CDR3 is 17 residues. The CDR3 loop is CASSQAPGGSGTYEQYF. The CDR3 nucleotides read TGCGCCAGCAGCCAAGCCCCCGGAGGCAGTGGGACCTACGAGCAGTACTTC.

This clonotype was observed a few times. The chain couples TRBV28 to TRBJ2-2, with 8 nucleotides matching TRBD2. J was trimmed by 7 bases and V by 7 bases; bases with no gene match: 14. CDR1 and CDR2 from the germline V gene are MDHEN and SYDVKM. This CDR3 spans 16 amino acids. The CDR3 nucleotides read TGTGCCAGCATTAGCGGGGCAACTCTTGTGGACGGGGAGCTGTTTTTT. This codes for CASISGATLVDGELFF.

The genes are TRBV5-8 and TRBJ2-1; 8 nucleotides agree with TRBD1. Per the germline V gene, CDR1 is SGHTS and CDR2 is YDEGEE. This CDR3 contains 13 residues. V was clipped by 8 bases and J by 3 bases; unmatched bases: 4. CDR3 loop: CASEGQVYNEQFF. The CDR3, as DNA: TGTGCCAGTGAGGGACAGGTCTACAATGAGCAGTTCTTC. Full variable domain (missing parts from reference TRBV5-8 and TRBJ2-1): EAGVTQSPTHLIKTRGQQATLRCSPISGHTSVYWYQQALGLGLQFLLWYDEGEERNRGNFPPRFSGRQFPNYSSELNVNALELEDSALYLCASEGQVYNEQFFGPGTRLTVL.

This clonotype has a handful of counts. The chain joins TRBV6-5 to TRBJ1-3, with a possible D match to TRBD1 (5 bases). CDR1 MNHEY and CDR2 SVGAGI come from the germline V gene. Trimming left V 6 bases short and J 0 bases short, with 15 bases between. This CDR3 spans 16 amino acids. Written as DNA, the CDR3 is TGTGCCAGCAGCACCGGGACTTACGCCTCTGGAAACACCATATATTTT. The encoded protein is CASSTGTYASGNTIYF.

V and J are TRBV5-1 and TRBJ2-1; 7 bases agree with TRBD2. The germline V gene has CDR1 SGHRS and CDR2 YFSETQ. V shed 3 bases, J shed 1 base, and the junction held 4 bases outside the gene matches. The CDR3 runs 15 residues. The DNA of the CDR3 is TGCGCCAGCAGCTCTACCGGGGGGTCCTACAATGAGCAGTTCTTC. Encoded protein: CASSSTGGSYNEQFF.

In this sample, this clonotype turned up many times. V and J are TRBV20-1 and TRBJ2-1; no reliable D call. The CDR3 runs to 11 residues. CDR1 DFQATT and CDR2 SNEGSKA come from the germline V gene (reference sequence). The V end was cut by 3 bases, the J end by 10 bases, with 10 bases between. The CDR3 region is CSARRLREQFF. The CDR3 coding sequence is TGCAGTGCTAGGAGGCTTAGGGAGCAGTTCTTC.

The rearrangement joins TRBV2 to TRBJ1-5, with 7 bases fitting TRBD1. Trimming took 4 bases from V and 3 from J; bases not matched to a gene: 6. The CDR3 runs 15 residues. CDR1 is SNHLY and CDR2 is FYNNEI in the germline V gene. The CDR3 DNA reads TGTGCCAGCAGTGGACAGGGCGCGTCCAATCAGCCCCAGCATTTT. Amino acid sequence: CASSGQGASNQPQHF.

Many counts were recorded for this clonotype. The J gene is TRBJ2-3, the V gene TRBV13; TRBD2 is a possible D gene (6 bases). The germline gives CDR1 PRHDT, CDR2 FYEKMQ (reference sequence). CDR3 size: 15 residues. The V and J ends lost 5 bases and 7 bases respectively, with 19 bases between them. The CDR3 DNA sequence: TGTGCCAGCAGCCCTCCGGGACTCCGTGGGTATACGCAGTATTTT. Translating it yields CASSPPGLRGYTQYF.

This clonotype was counted ten times or more. The J gene is TRBJ2-7, the V gene TRBV5-6, with D hard to call. Between the trimmed V and J ends, which lost 0 bases and 5 bases, there was a span of 15 bases. Germline V gene lookup returns CDR1 SGHDT and CDR2 YYEEEE. This CDR3 spans 15 amino acids. In nucleotides, the CDR3 is TGTGCCAGCAGCTTGGTAGGGCCCTCCATCAACGAGCAGTACTTC. Amino acids: CASSLVGPSINEQYF.

This clonotype was seen at least ten times. The chain carries TRBV7-8 and TRBJ2-7, with D possibly being TRBD2 (6 bases). This CDR3 comprises 13 residues. Looked up from germline, CDR1 is SGHVS and CDR2 is FQNEAQ. Trimming removed 5 bases at V and 0 bases at J, with 8 bases between. CDR3 amino acids: CASSPGLSYEQYF. The CDR3 coding sequence is TGTGCCAGCAGCCCGGGACTCTCCTACGAGCAGTACTTC. The complete variable domain, with remaining parts taken from reference TRBV7-8 and TRBJ2-7, reads GAGVSQSPRYKVAKRGQDVALRCDPISGHVSLFWYQQALGQGPEFLTYFQNEAQLDKSGLPSDRFFAERPEGSVSTLKIQRTQQEDSAVYLCASSPGLSYEQYFGPGTRLTVT.